Following are 13 T cell receptor beta chains from one sample sequenced in a study of T cell repertoires in cytomegalovirus infection. TCRdb re-analysed the reads in MiXCR, keeping a single row per CDR3 protein. The data show approximately 700,000 distinct CDR3 sequences, with roughly 36% seen just once and around 2.8% held by the top ten. The sequenced material came from PBMCs. Receptors originate from a human donor in good health (CMV status not recorded). Some clones in this sample may be carry-over from other donors' samples.

V usage is TRBV20-1 and J usage is TRBJ2-7; D remains unclear. Germline values: CDR1 DFQATT, CDR2 SNEGSKA (reference sequence). V was pared by 3 bases and J by 5 bases, with 8 bases between. This CDR3 is built from 11 residues. The CDR3 DNA is TGCAGTGCTAGCTATCCCCACGAGCAGTACTTC. It encodes CSASYPHEQYF.

The chain recombines TRBV6-5 with TRBJ1-2; possible D gene TRBD1, 6 bases. Germline V gives CDR1 MNHEY, CDR2 SVGAGI. This CDR3 spans 17 amino acids. The ends were cut back, 0 bases at V and 2 bases at J, with 16 bases in the middle. The CDR3 region has the DNA TGTGCCAGCAGTTACTCGATTCCCAGGGGACCCAACTATGGCTACACCTTC. Its translation is CASSYSIPRGPNYGYTF.

This clonotype has a handful of counts. V gene TRBV15 combines with J gene TRBJ1-1; 7 bases map to TRBD1. The CDR3 sequence is 15 residues long. CDR1 is LNHNV, CDR2 YYDKDF, per germline (reference sequence). V was pared by 1 base and J by 3 bases, with 5 bases of the junction left unmatched. The CDR3 DNA reads TGTGCCACCAGCAGAGTCCGGGACAGAGACACTGAAGCTTTCTTT. Its translation is CATSRVRDRDTEAFF.

This clonotype came up once. CDR3: CAISSNSGNNQPQHF. The CDR3 DNA is TGTGCCATCAGCTCTAACTCGGGGAACAATCAGCCCCAGCATTTT. The V call is TRBV10-3, the J call TRBJ1-5; no firm D call. CDR1 ENHRY and CDR2 SYGVKD come from the germline V gene. Trimming took 6 bases from V and 3 from J, leaving 15 bases between them. The CDR3 totals 15 residues.

The rearrangement joins TRBV19 to TRBJ1-6, with D unresolved. The CDR3 is made up of 14 amino acids. From germline, CDR1 is LNHDA and CDR2 SQIVND (reference sequence). Trimming shortened V by 4 bases and J by 6 bases, and 10 bases separated the two germline ends. The DNA for the CDR3 is TGTGCCAGTAGTACATTGGATGGTAATTCACCCCTCCACTTT. Amino acids: CASSTLDGNSPLHF.

This clonotype has at least ten counts. This chain links TRBV25-1 with TRBJ1-1, with a tentative D call TRBD1 (6 bases). Germline V gene sequence: CDR1 MGHDK, CDR2 SYGVNS. This CDR3 region has 14 residues. V lost 2 bases to trimming and J lost 10 bases, with 17 bases between them. The CDR3 DNA follows: TGTGCCAGCAGTGAAGGAACAGGGAAGTATGTAGCTTTCTTT. Translation: CASSEGTGKYVAFF.

This clonotype was recorded a few times. The J gene is TRBJ1-2, the V gene TRBV11-2, with unresolved D. The CDR3 is made up of 14 amino acids. The germline CDR1 and CDR2 sequences are SGHAT and FQNNGV. Between the trimmed V and J ends, which lost 1 base and 2 bases, there was a span of 8 bases. The CDR3 region is CASSLALRNYGYTF. CDR3 sequence (DNA): TGTGCCAGCAGCTTAGCTCTTAGAAACTATGGCTACACCTTC.

There are many counts of this clonotype. The rearrangement uses TRBV7-2 and TRBJ1-1; D is possibly TRBD1 (5 bases). The CDR3 has 18 residues. V was pared by 6 bases and J by 1 base, with 24 bases between. Germline CDR1 is SGHTA and CDR2 is FQGNSA. The CDR3 sequence is CASRSRPGPWTKNTEAFF. The CDR3, as DNA: TGTGCCAGCAGATCCAGGCCGGGACCCTGGACAAAGAACACTGAAGCTTTCTTT.

In its sample, this clonotype was seen a few times. V usage is TRBV4-2 and J usage is TRBJ1-6; no firm D call. The germline CDR1 and CDR2 sequences are LGHNA and YNFKEQ. The CDR3 has 13 amino acids. Trimming stripped 6 bases from V and 9 bases from J, with 12 bases between. The CDR3 sequence: CASSLSSSSPLHF. CDR3 in DNA: TGTGCCAGCAGTCTCTCTTCTTCTTCACCCCTCCACTTT.

This clonotype occurred a few times. The V call is TRBV28, the J call TRBJ1-1, with a possible D match to TRBD1 (5 bases). V lost 5 bases and J lost 5, with 15 bases in between. Per germline, CDR1 MDHEN and CDR2 SYDVKM. CDR3 size: 14 residues. This chain's CDR3 is CASSVGPRDTEAFF. The CDR3 DNA reads as TGTGCCAGCAGTGTAGGGCCCAGGGATACTGAAGCTTTCTTT.

The chain joins TRBV27 to TRBJ2-2; 10 bases are a match to TRBD2. Looked up from germline, CDR1 is MNHEY and CDR2 is SMNVEV (reference sequence). This CDR3 is built from 18 residues. J gave up 4 bases and V 5 bases, and 13 bases lay outside the gene matches. CDR3 protein: CASSPDRSGGAGTGELFF. In DNA form, the CDR3 reads TGTGCCAGCAGTCCCGACCGCAGCGGGGGGGCGGGCACCGGGGAGCTGTTTTTT.

This clonotype came up once. The DNA of the CDR3 is TGTGCCAGAATGCCCGGCCGAGGGGGGGCCCACGAGACGTACTTC. This sequence encodes CARMPGRGGAHETYF. This chain joins TRBV2 and TRBJ2-7, with D perhaps matching TRBD2 (7 bases). Germline lookup yields CDR1 SNHLY and CDR2 FYNNEI. CDR3 length equals 15 residues. V was pared by 9 bases and J by 12 bases, with 30 bases between.

This clonotype was counted many times. The chain joins TRBV7-6 to TRBJ1-6; 9 bases map to TRBD1. Germline CDR1 reads SGHVS; CDR2 reads FNYEAQ. CDR3 length: 16 amino acids. The J segment lost 9 bases and the V segment lost 4 bases, leaving 10 bases of the junction unmatched. The CDR3 reads CASSSSKTGGLSPLHF. CDR3 nucleotide sequence: TGTGCCAGCAGCTCGAGTAAGACAGGGGGACTTTCACCCCTCCACTTT.